The T cell receptor (beta chain) described here comes from a study of T cells after yellow fever vaccination. Study-wide points: Booster sampling recovered most clones from primary vaccination (nearly 98% CD4, roughly 90% CD8).

In germline, CDR1 is LGHDT, CDR2 YNNKEL (reference sequence). Trimming took 4 bases from V and 4 from J, leaving 14 bases between them. The CDR3 is made up of 15 amino acids. As for this clonotype: Antigen: not known.

Making TCR cDNA involved 5'RACE template switching, which added UMIs and a universal primer site. TCRdb reanalysed the 5' RACE reads using MiXCR and keeps one entry per CDR3 protein. The sample contains about 320,000 distinct CDR3 sequences, over 3.5% of which appear only once. The sequenced sample was PBMCs, obtained 15 days after the yellow fever booster vaccination. This sequence originates from a young man who received the YFV17D yellow fever vaccine. The chain links TRBV3-1 to TRBJ2-1; tentative D call: TRBD2 (6 bases). The CDR3 nucleotides are TGTGCCAGCAGCCCGGGACTTCTCCGTTACAATGAGCAGTTCTTC. It is translated as CASSPGLLRYNEQFF.